This TCR beta chain derives from a study of blood T cell repertoires in COVID-19. Profiled with immunoSEQ multiplex PCR; TCRdb holds only in-frame clones, not every one. The sample includes about 190,000 clones, around 88% seen only once; the top ten take 7.5% to 10%. CDR3 length equals 16 residues. Sequenced: PBMCs or T cells enriched from blood (not recorded which). The TCR originated in a young woman who had recovered from COVID-19. V usage is TRBV21-1 and J usage is TRBJ2-1; the D call of TRBD1 is as the table states it, not checked on the DNA. TRBV21-1 is shown as a pseudogene. CDR3 sequence (DNA): TGTGCCAGCAGCTCCCACAGGGAACGCTCCTACAATGAGCAGTTCTTC. This translates into CASSSHRERSYNEQFF.